Below, 22 T cell receptor beta chains from the same sample are listed, as sequenced in a study of blood T cell repertoires in COVID-19. Here immunoSEQ multiplex PCR was the method, and the copy in TCRdb shows in-frame clones only, minus some. The repertoire holds around 300,000 clones, with approximately 90% as singletons. Sequenced input: peripheral blood. The receptors stem from a woman in her forties or fifties with active or convalescent COVID-19.

This chain connects TRBV19 to TRBJ1-1; D gene ambiguous. Germline CDR1 is LNHDA and CDR2 is SQIVND (reference sequence). Trimming took 3 bases from V and 0 from J, leaving 5 bases between them. CDR3 length: 13 residues. Written as DNA, the CDR3 is TGTGCCAGTAGTATTTTCATGAACACTGAAGCTTTCTTT. Translating it yields CASSIFMNTEAFF. Full variable domain (rest looked up from reference TRBV19 and TRBJ1-1): DGGITQSPKYLFRKEGQNVTLSCEQNLNHDAMYWYRQDPGQGLRLIYYSQIVNDFQKGDIAEGYSVSREKKESFPLTVTSAQKNPTAFYLCASSIFMNTEAFFGQGTRLTVV.

The chain joins TRBV18 to TRBJ2-1; perhaps TRBD1 as D (6 bases). Germline lookup yields CDR1 KGHSH and CDR2 LQKENI. This CDR3 is 15 amino acids long. Trimming stripped 1 base from V and 7 bases from J, with 14 bases between. Here the CDR3 reads CASSPQGDATNEQFF. CDR3 nucleotide sequence: TGTGCCAGCTCACCACAGGGGGATGCAACAAATGAGCAGTTCTTC.

The chain has TRBV5-1 and TRBJ1-3; tentatively, D is TRBD1 (5 bases). The CDR3 extends over 17 amino acids. V lost 0 bases and J 0 bases, leaving 13 bases between the germline ends. CDR1 and CDR2 from the germline V gene are SGHRS and YFSETQ. CDR3 loop: CASSLAVGLLSGNTIYF. DNA for the CDR3: TGCGCCAGCAGCTTGGCCGTGGGACTGCTCTCTGGAAACACCATATATTTT.

The V gene is TRBV29-1, the J gene TRBJ2-7; the match to TRBD2 covers 7 bases. After removal of 7 bases from V and 2 bases from J, the junction contained 20 bases not matched to a gene. Germline V lookup: CDR1 SQVTM, CDR2 ANQGSEA. This CDR3 has 17 residues. In DNA form, the CDR3 reads TGCAGCGCTCTTGGGTGGACTAGTCTGGGGGGACCCTACGAGCAGTACTTC. This translates into CSALGWTSLGGPYEQYF.

The chain joins TRBV30 to TRBJ2-3; tentatively, D is TRBD2 (6 bases). The germline gives CDR1 GTSNPN, CDR2 SVGIG (reference sequence). V shed 0 bases and J shed 1 base, with 11 bases lying between them. The CDR3 has 15 amino acids. CDR3 nucleotides: TGTGCCTGGAGTGTCGGGGGTGCCGGCACAGATACGCAGTATTTT. It is translated as CAWSVGGAGTDTQYF.

This CDR3 reads CASSPRLAGGVSGANVLTF. The CDR3 DNA sequence: TGTGCCAGCAGTCCCCGACTAGCGGGGGGGGTCTCTGGGGCCAACGTCCTGACTTTC. The chain employs TRBV6-6 and TRBJ2-6; 14 positions match TRBD2. V lost 5 bases and J lost 0; bases outside the gene matches: 6. The CDR3 consists of 19 residues. Germline V lookup: CDR1 MNHNY, CDR2 SVGAGI (reference sequence).

The rearrangement joins TRBV30 to TRBJ2-6; TRBD1 might be the D (6 bases). This CDR3 spans 13 amino acids. Germline lookup yields CDR1 GTSNPN and CDR2 SVGIG (reference sequence). The V gene lost 4 bases and the J gene lost 6 bases, with 10 bases spanning the gap. This chain's CDR3 is CAWTQGQANVLTF. The CDR3 region has the DNA TGTGCCTGGACCCAGGGGCAGGCCAACGTCCTGACTTTC.

V is TRBV2 and J is TRBJ1-1, with D possibly TRBD1 on 6 matching bases. This CDR3 region has 13 residues. In germline, CDR1 is SNHLY, CDR2 FYNNEI. Trimming removed 9 bases at V and 0 bases at J, with 11 bases between. The CDR3, as DNA: TGTGCCAGGACAGGTCCCATGAACACTGAAGCTTTCTTT. This codes for CARTGPMNTEAFF.

The chain uses TRBV7-2 and TRBJ2-5, with 11 bases lining up with TRBD1. This CDR3 contains 16 residues. Trimming at V came to 2 bases and at J to 1 base, leaving 3 bases not matched to a gene. The germline V gene encodes CDR1 SGHTA and CDR2 FQGNSA. The CDR3 sequence is CASSLSGTGGQETQYF. The CDR3 nucleotides are TGTGCCAGCAGCTTATCGGGGACAGGGGGCCAAGAGACCCAGTACTTC. Full variable domain (rest looked up from reference TRBV7-2 and TRBJ2-5): GAGVSQSPSNKVTEKGKDVELRCDPISGHTALYWYRQSLGQGLEFLIYFQGNSAPDKSGLPSDRFSAERTGGSVSTLTIQRTQQEDSAVYLCASSLSGTGGQETQYFGPGTRLLVL.

The genes are TRBV30 and TRBJ1-1; TRBD1 matches at 9 bases. This CDR3 spans 15 amino acids. Germline CDR1 and CDR2: GTSNPN and SVGIG (reference sequence). The trim removed 1 base at V and 8 bases at J, leaving 11 bases unmatched. CDR3 region: CAWSADRGAVTEAFF. The CDR3 region has the DNA TGTGCCTGGAGTGCAGACAGGGGGGCGGTGACGGAAGCTTTCTTT. The variable domain in full, completed from reference TRBV30 and TRBJ1-1, reads SQTIHQWPATLVQPVGSPLSLECTVEGTSNPNLYWYRQAAGRGLQLLFYSVGIGQISSEVPQNLSASRPQDRQFILSSKKLLLSDSGFYLCAWSADRGAVTEAFFGQGTRLTVV.

The genes are TRBV12-3 or TRBV12-4 and TRBJ2-7, with 9 positions matching TRBD1. The V and J ends lost 5 bases and 3 bases, in that order; junction bases with no gene match: 2. This CDR3 comprises 13 residues. Here the CDR3 reads CASSGTGSYEQYF. Written as DNA, the CDR3 is TGTGCCAGCAGTGGGACAGGGAGCTACGAGCAGTACTTC.

This clone was recorded a few times. The chain employs TRBV6-5 and TRBJ1-5; TRBD1 matches at 7 bases. Germline-derived CDR1 and CDR2 are MNHEY and SVGAGI. The CDR3 is 12 amino acids. J gave up 5 bases and V 6 bases, and 1 base lay outside the gene matches. CDR3 DNA sequence: TGTGCCAGCAGCCAGGGGGATCAGCCCCAGCATTTT. As protein: CASSQGDQPQHF.

This chain joins TRBV24-1 and TRBJ2-4; 11 bases agree with TRBD2. Germline loops: CDR1 KGHDR, CDR2 SFDVKD. The CDR3 contains 13 residues. The V segment lost 4 bases and the J segment 15 bases; nucleotides outside the gene matches: 7. CDR3 in amino acids: CATSDPLSGRGYF. CDR3 nucleotide sequence: TGTGCCACCAGTGACCCTCTTAGCGGGAGGGGGTACTTC.

This clone was recorded once. The J gene is TRBJ1-3, the V gene TRBV5-1; D is possibly TRBD1 (5 bases). This CDR3 is built from 14 residues. CDR1 SGHRS and CDR2 YFSETQ come from the germline V gene. The V end was cut by 4 bases, the J end by 1 base, with 9 bases between. CDR3 coding DNA: TGCGCCAGCAGCCCGGGGGATTCTGGAAACACCATATATTTT. Translated: CASSPGDSGNTIYF.

The chain couples TRBV4-1 to TRBJ1-5; 7 bases line up with TRBD1. The V segment lost 2 bases and the J segment 6 bases; nucleotides outside the gene matches: 7. CDR3 length: 15 amino acids. The germline V gene encodes CDR1 MGHRA and CDR2 YSYEKL. In nucleotides, the CDR3 is TGCGCCAGCAGCCAATACACAGGGGTTGGTCAGCCCCAGCATTTT. It translates to CASSQYTGVGQPQHF.

This clone was detected only a few times. The CDR3 loop is CASSPRQGSYGYTF. CDR3 nucleotide sequence: TGTGCCAGCAGCCCAAGACAGGGGAGCTATGGCTACACCTTC. The chain couples TRBV3-1 (or the pseudogene TRBV3-2) to TRBJ1-2; 8 bases are a match to TRBD1. The CDR3 length is 14 residues. The V and J ends lost 4 bases and 4 bases, in that order; junction bases with no gene match: 5. Looked up from germline, CDR1 is LGHDT and CDR2 is YNNKEL (reference sequence).

The V call is TRBV9, the J call TRBJ2-5; perhaps TRBD2 as D (5 bases). V dropped 0 bases and J dropped 0 bases, with 15 bases sitting between them. Per the germline V gene, CDR1 is SGDLS and CDR2 is YYNGEE. CDR3 size: 17 residues. The CDR3 protein is CASSVDVGSANQETQYF. CDR3 nucleotide sequence: TGTGCCAGCAGCGTAGATGTAGGTAGCGCCAACCAAGAGACCCAGTACTTC.

The CDR3 is CASSIGGTTPGAQYF. The CDR3 coding sequence is TGTGCCAGTAGTATAGGAGGGACTACTCCGGGGGCCCAGTACTTC. The V gene is TRBV19, the J gene TRBJ2-5; 7 nucleotides match TRBD2. Germline V gives CDR1 LNHDA, CDR2 SQIVND (reference sequence). The CDR3 consists of 15 residues. V was clipped by 1 base and J by 9 bases; unmatched bases: 11.

The genes are TRBV27 and TRBJ2-1; D is ambiguous. Germline V lookup: CDR1 MNHEY, CDR2 SMNVEV (reference sequence). Trimming cost V 0 bases and J 0 bases, with 9 bases left between them. The CDR3 spans 16 residues. CDR3 sequence reads: CASSLSSRSSYNEQFF. The CDR3 region has the DNA TGTGCCAGCAGTTTATCGTCACGGAGCTCCTACAATGAGCAGTTCTTC.

The chain recombines TRBV6-5 with TRBJ1-1; 9 nucleotides match TRBD1. CDR1 and CDR2 from the germline V gene are MNHEY and SVGAGI. The CDR3 has 14 residues. Unmatched junction bases numbered 6, after V lost 0 bases and J lost 10 bases. The CDR3 sequence: CASSYSAGQGRAFF. The CDR3 DNA is TGTGCCAGCAGTTACTCAGCGGGACAGGGACGAGCTTTCTTT.

The chain uses TRBV18 and TRBJ1-4, with TRBD1 as a possible D gene (5 bases). The CDR3 contains 15 residues. From germline, CDR1 is KGHSH and CDR2 LQKENI. Trimming removed 1 base from V and 4 bases from J, with 10 bases in between. The CDR3 here is CASSPLQGNNEKLFF. CDR3 nucleotides: TGTGCCAGCTCACCACTCCAGGGAAATAATGAAAAACTGTTTTTT.

Concerning this clone: An end of the junction differs from the germline gene, which may be a read error. This chain joins TRBV12-3 or TRBV12-4 and TRBJ1-1, with a weak D call TRBD1 (6 bases). The CDR3 sequence is 13 residues long. This CDR3 is CASRLGQSTEAFF. CDR3 sequence (DNA): TGTGCCAGCAGATTAGGACAGAGCACTGAAGCTTTCTTT.